The clone carrying this T cell receptor beta chain was counted only a few times. What it binds is unknown. This sample was taken from a study of T-cell memory formation after mild COVID-19. General study findings and limits: In second-wave clones peaking day 37, SARS-CoV-2 specificity remained unconfirmed. There was a balanced CD4/CD8 profile in clones contracting day 15 to 85, and later expanders leaned CD4+. The finding that pre-infection memory included some responding clones suggested that cross-reactive memory joined.

There are 13 residues in the CDR3. CDR1 is DFQATT and CDR2 is SNEGSKA in the germline V gene (reference sequence). V was pared by 3 bases and J by 7 bases, with 5 bases of the junction left unmatched. The authors produced TCR alpha and TCR beta cDNA libraries with sample barcodes and UMIs by 5'RACE using constant-segment primers. Each CDR3 protein gets one entry after TCRdb re-called the 5' RACE reads with MiXCR. The sample comprises hundreds of thousands of distinct CDR3 sequences, roughly 17% of which are singletons, and 12% rests with the top ten. The chain employs TRBV20-1 and TRBJ1-4, with 7 bases matching TRBD1. The TCR sequence derives from an adult woman who had mild COVID-19 (a few samples of this study predate the infection). Cell type and time point are not known. The sequenced material came from PBMCs or a T cell subset sorted from them (not recorded which). In DNA, the CDR3 is TGCAGTGCTAGTAACCAGGGGGTTGAAAAACTGTTTTTT. Translated: CSASNQGVEKLFF.